One sample yielded the 25 T cell receptor beta chains listed below, sequenced in a study of shared clonotypes between healthy human individuals. Naive CD8 cells were CD45RO-negative, positively selected for CCR7, excluding terminally differentiated effector memory CD45RA+ cells. TCRdb keeps only in-frame clones here, not all; method: immunoSEQ multiplex PCR. The repertoire includes about 2.2 million clones, over 85% of them detected once, and approximately 1.6% sits in the top ten. The sample was naive CD8+ T cells from PBMCs. The receptor set was obtained from a man younger than 35 in good health. Some clones in this sample may be carry-over from other donors' samples.

This chain links TRBV29-1 with TRBJ2-7; D is perhaps TRBD1 (5 bases). CDR1 is SQVTM and CDR2 is ANQGSEA in the germline V gene. The CDR3 is 12 amino acids. Deletions cut 3 bases from V and 6 bases from J, with 12 bases between. The CDR3 spells CSVDAGNREQYF. CDR3 bases: TGCAGCGTTGATGCAGGGAATCGCGAGCAGTACTTC.

The genes are TRBV4-1 and TRBJ2-7; no reliable D call. Deletions cut 4 bases from V and 0 bases from J, with 10 bases between. This CDR3 comprises 14 residues. Germline V CDR1 and CDR2: MGHRA, YSYEKL. The CDR3 sequence: CASSPTGSSYEQYF. For the CDR3, the DNA is TGCGCCAGCAGCCCGACCGGGTCCTCCTACGAGCAGTACTTC.

The gene calls are TRBV7-9 and TRBJ2-5; D perhaps matches TRBD1 (6 bases). The CDR3 extends over 15 amino acids. Germline-derived CDR1 and CDR2 are SEHNR and FQNEAQ (reference sequence). V lost 2 bases and J 3 bases, leaving 13 bases between the germline ends. The chain's CDR3 is CASSLRQGLEETQYF. The CDR3 nucleotides read TGTGCCAGCAGCTTACGTCAGGGGTTAGAAGAGACCCAGTACTTC.

V usage is TRBV28 and J usage is TRBJ1-2, with TRBD1 matching 7 bases. Germline V gene lookup returns CDR1 MDHEN and CDR2 SYDVKM. J gave up 10 bases and V 2 bases, and 7 bases lay outside the gene matches. This CDR3 spans 13 amino acids. The CDR3 protein is CASSLMGTEDYTF. The CDR3 DNA reads as TGTGCCAGCAGTTTAATGGGGACAGAAGACTACACCTTC.

V gene TRBV7-9 combines with J gene TRBJ1-1; D uncertain. Germline V gene lookup returns CDR1 SEHNR and CDR2 FQNEAQ (reference sequence). V lost 1 base and J lost 6, with 3 bases in between. The CDR3 runs to 11 residues. CDR3 sequence: CASSLDPEAFF. The CDR3 DNA reads as TGTGCCAGCAGCTTAGACCCTGAAGCTTTCTTT.

The chain uses TRBV18 and TRBJ1-3; D may be TRBD1 (6 bases). This CDR3 comprises 15 residues. Per germline, CDR1 KGHSH and CDR2 LQKENI. The V end was cut by 2 bases, the J end by 4 bases, with 12 bases between. CDR3 sequence: CASSPGRGSGNTIYF. In DNA, the CDR3 is TGTGCCAGCTCACCAGGCAGGGGCTCCGGAAACACCATATATTTT.

The gene calls are TRBV7-9 and TRBJ2-1; TRBD2 agrees at 10 bases. CDR3 length: 15 amino acids. Germline CDR1 SEHNR, CDR2 FQNEAQ (reference sequence). V lost 2 bases, J lost 7 bases, and 5 bases stayed unmatched. The CDR3 DNA is TGTGCCAGCAGCTTACTAGCGGGAGAAGAAAATGAGCAGTTCTTC. Encoded protein: CASSLLAGEENEQFF.

The rearrangement joins TRBV27 to TRBJ2-7; 9 positions agree with TRBD1. The CDR3 totals 16 residues. Trimming cost V 2 bases and J 4 bases; bases outside gene matches: 9. The germline V gene encodes CDR1 MNHEY and CDR2 SMNVEV (reference sequence). This chain's CDR3 is CASSLGTGTFEYEQYF. The CDR3 DNA follows: TGTGCCAGCAGTTTAGGGACAGGGACCTTTGAGTACGAGCAGTACTTC.

V is TRBV2 and J is TRBJ2-2, with 7 bases lining up with TRBD2. V shed 3 bases, J shed 1 base, and the junction held 14 bases outside the gene matches. The CDR3 is made up of 19 amino acids. The germline V gene encodes CDR1 SNHLY and CDR2 FYNNEI. The CDR3 region has the DNA TGTGCCAGCAGTGACCCGCGTTCGGCTAGCGGCATGAACACCGGGGAGCTGTTTTTT. Amino acid sequence: CASSDPRSASGMNTGELFF.

This clone was seen a single time. The V and J genes are TRBV29-1 and TRBJ2-7, with D uncertain. The CDR3 runs 13 residues. Germline V gives CDR1 SQVTM, CDR2 ANQGSEA. The V end was cut by 1 base, the J end by 2 bases, with 9 bases between. CDR3 region: CSVEGRTTYEQYF. The CDR3 DNA reads TGCAGCGTTGAAGGACGGACCACCTACGAGCAGTACTTC.

The chain employs TRBV27 and TRBJ1-2, with D perhaps matching TRBD1 (5 bases). CDR3 length: 14 residues. V lost 2 bases and J 8 bases, leaving 15 bases between the germline ends. Germline V gene lookup returns CDR1 MNHEY and CDR2 SMNVEV (reference sequence). The CDR3 sequence is CASSLVGAVGGYTF. The CDR3 DNA is TGTGCCAGCAGTTTAGTTGGGGCCGTGGGGGGCTACACCTTC.

As for this clone: Other nucleotide sequences in the sample specify the same CDR3. The chain joins TRBV27 to TRBJ1-1; 8 nucleotides align to TRBD1. The CDR3 loop spans 14 amino acids. Germline V gene data show CDR1 as MNHEY and CDR2 as SMNVEV (reference sequence). J lost 1 base, V lost 3 bases, and 1 base had no gene match. This CDR3 is CASSFGTGNTEAFF. CDR3 bases: TGTGCCAGCAGTTTCGGGACAGGGAACACTGAAGCTTTCTTT.

Of note for this clone: The sample holds other DNA sequences that translate to the same CDR3. CDR3 loop: CASSFLAGGPNEQFF. CDR3 nucleotide sequence: TGTGCCAGCAGCTTTCTAGCGGGAGGGCCTAATGAGCAGTTCTTC. The gene calls are TRBV5-4 and TRBJ2-1; 12 bases are shared with TRBD2. V shed 2 bases, J shed 7 bases, and the junction held 4 bases outside the gene matches. Germline CDR1 SGHNT, CDR2 YYREEE (reference sequence). The CDR3 spans 15 residues.

The chain recombines TRBV27 with TRBJ1-1; TRBD1 matches 7 bases. Trimming removed 5 bases from V and 8 bases from J; junction bases left unmatched: 5. CDR1 and CDR2 from the germline V gene are MNHEY and SMNVEV (reference sequence). This CDR3 has 12 residues. DNA of the CDR3: TGTGCCAGCAGTCAACGACAGGGCGAAGCTTTCTTT. Amino acids: CASSQRQGEAFF.

The chain uses TRBV29-1 and TRBJ1-5, with D perhaps matching TRBD1 (6 bases). CDR1 and CDR2 (germline): SQVTM, ANQGSEA. V lost 4 bases, J lost 3 bases, and 13 bases lay in between. The CDR3 spans 14 residues. The CDR3 DNA reads as TGCAGCGTTGGTAACAGGGACTCCAATCAGCCCCAGCATTTT. Translation gives CSVGNRDSNQPQHF.

The J gene is TRBJ2-7, the V gene TRBV5-1; D remains ambiguous. The CDR3 runs 13 residues. Trimming removed 5 bases from V and 0 bases from J, with 9 bases in between. Germline CDR1 and CDR2: SGHRS and YFSETQ. Written as DNA, the CDR3 is TGCGCCAGCAGGATGGAGCTCTCCTACGAGCAGTACTTC. Residues: CASRMELSYEQYF.

V gene TRBV4-1 combines with J gene TRBJ2-7; the D gene is possibly TRBD1 (6 bases). Trimming removed 0 bases from V and 5 bases from J, with 17 bases in between. The germline V gene encodes CDR1 MGHRA and CDR2 YSYEKL. The CDR3 contains 16 residues. The CDR3 spells CASSQDDLQGPHEQYF. CDR3 nucleotide sequence: TGCGCCAGCAGCCAAGATGACTTACAGGGCCCCCACGAGCAGTACTTC.

This clone was seen once. The chain recombines TRBV27 with TRBJ2-1; D unclear. CDR1 and CDR2 from the germline V gene are MNHEY and SMNVEV (reference sequence). V lost 4 bases and J 2 bases, leaving 18 bases between the germline ends. The CDR3 loop spans 17 amino acids. The CDR3 loop is CASSSTGRGGPYNEQFF. The CDR3 coding sequence is TGTGCCAGCAGTTCCACCGGGCGAGGCGGTCCCTACAATGAGCAGTTCTTC.

V usage is TRBV7-9 and J usage is TRBJ2-7, with 11 bases fitting TRBD1. The trim removed 5 bases at V and 4 bases at J, leaving 7 bases unmatched. CDR1 SEHNR and CDR2 FQNEAQ come from the germline V gene (reference sequence). The CDR3 totals 15 residues. The CDR3 spells CASSPTGQGAYEQYF. CDR3 DNA: TGTGCCAGCAGCCCTACCGGACAGGGGGCATACGAGCAGTACTTC. The full variable domain, completed using reference TRBV7-9 and TRBJ2-7, is DTGVSQNPRHKITKRGQNVTFRCDPISEHNRLYWYRQTLGQGPEFLTYFQNEAQLEKSRLLSDRFSAERPKGSFSTLEIQRTEQGDSAMYLCASSPTGQGAYEQYFGPGTRLTVT.

This clone was detected only a few times. DNA for the CDR3: TGTGCCAGCAGCCCCCAGACGGGACTAGCGGAGTTACTGCAGTTCTTC. It yields the protein CASSPQTGLAELLQFF. The chain uses TRBV7-9 and TRBJ2-1, with 11 bases aligning to TRBD2. CDR1 and CDR2 (germline): SEHNR, FQNEAQ (reference sequence). With 5 bases clipped from V and 12 bases from J, the junction kept 15 bases outside the gene matches. The CDR3 extends over 16 amino acids.

The genes are TRBV19 and TRBJ2-1, with D uncertain. The V gene's germline CDR1 is LNHDA and CDR2 SQIVND (reference sequence). V was shortened by 3 bases and J by 6 bases, with 15 bases between the two germline ends. The CDR3 consists of 15 residues. The DNA of the CDR3 is TGTGCCAGTAGTATCTTTTTCGGTCGTATCAATGAGCAGTTCTTC. It codes for CASSIFFGRINEQFF.

This sequence joins TRBV7-8 and TRBJ2-5; the D gene is possibly TRBD1 (6 bases). Looked up from germline, CDR1 is SGHVS and CDR2 is FQNEAQ. The CDR3 is 14 amino acids. The germline V and J ends were trimmed by 1 base and 4 bases, with 10 bases remaining between them. This chain's CDR3 is CASSLVARGETQYF. In nucleotides, the CDR3 is TGTGCCAGCAGCTTAGTTGCCAGGGGAGAGACCCAGTACTTC.

The chain employs TRBV19 and TRBJ2-7, with 13 positions matching TRBD2. The V and J ends lost 3 bases and 0 bases, in that order; junction bases with no gene match: 2. The V gene's germline CDR1 is LNHDA and CDR2 SQIVND (reference sequence). The CDR3 contains 16 residues. DNA of the CDR3: TGTGCCAGTAGTATCGGACTAGCGGGGGCCTCCTACGAGCAGTACTTC. The encoded protein is CASSIGLAGASYEQYF. The whole variable domain, filled in from reference TRBV19 and TRBJ2-7, reads DGGITQSPKYLFRKEGQNVTLSCEQNLNHDAMYWYRQDPGQGLRLIYYSQIVNDFQKGDIAEGYSVSREKKESFPLTVTSAQKNPTAFYLCASSIGLAGASYEQYFGPGTRLTVT.

This chain uses TRBV4-3 with TRBJ2-7; 9 positions match TRBD1. J gave up 0 bases and V 4 bases, and 4 bases lay outside the gene matches. From germline, CDR1 is LGHNA and CDR2 YSLEER. This CDR3 is 15 amino acids long. CDR3 sequence (DNA): TGCGCCAGCAGCCTCGGGACAGGGAGCTCCTACGAGCAGTACTTC. Protein: CASSLGTGSSYEQYF.

Only one count was recorded for this clone. In nucleotides, the CDR3 is TGTGCCAGCAGCCCCCCGGGACAGGGGGCGGGCGAGCAGTACTTC. Its translation is CASSPPGQGAGEQYF. The chain has TRBV2 and TRBJ2-7; TRBD1 matches at 12 bases. The CDR3 spans 15 residues. V dropped 6 bases and J dropped 6; count of bases not matched to a gene: 9. The germline gives CDR1 SNHLY, CDR2 FYNNEI.